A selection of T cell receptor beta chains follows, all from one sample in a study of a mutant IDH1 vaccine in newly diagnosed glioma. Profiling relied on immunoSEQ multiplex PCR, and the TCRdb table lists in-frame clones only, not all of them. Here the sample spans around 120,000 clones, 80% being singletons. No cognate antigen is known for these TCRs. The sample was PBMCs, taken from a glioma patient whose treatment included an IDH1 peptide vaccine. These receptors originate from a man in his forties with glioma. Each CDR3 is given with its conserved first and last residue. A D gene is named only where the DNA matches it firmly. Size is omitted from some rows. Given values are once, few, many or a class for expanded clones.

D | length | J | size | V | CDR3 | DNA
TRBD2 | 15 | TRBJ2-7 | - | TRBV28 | CASSFTSGRRYEQYF | TGTGCCAGCAGTTTCACTAGCGGGAGACGCTACGAGCAGTACTTC
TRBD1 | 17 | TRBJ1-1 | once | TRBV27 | CASSLGIRGRIYTEAFF | TGTGCCAGCAGTTTAGGTATCAGGGGGCGGATTTATACTGAAGCTTTCTTT
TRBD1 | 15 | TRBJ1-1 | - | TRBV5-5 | CASSLTDRANTEAFF | TGTGCCAGCAGCCTAACCGACAGGGCAAACACTGAAGCTTTCTTT
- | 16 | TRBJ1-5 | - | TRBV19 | CASSMSAARANQPQHF | TGTGCCAGTAGTATGTCGGCGGCCAGGGCTAATCAGCCCCAGCATTTT
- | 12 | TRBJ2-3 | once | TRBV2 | CASSGRTDTQYF | TGTGCCAGCAGTGGACGTACAGATACGCAGTATTTT
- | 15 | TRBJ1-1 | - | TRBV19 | CASSIVPDHNTEAFF | TGTGCCAGTAGTATAGTTCCCGACCATAACACTGAAGCTTTCTTT
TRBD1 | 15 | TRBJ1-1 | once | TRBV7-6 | CASSLAPRGGTEAFF | TGTGCCAGCAGCTTAGCCCCCAGGGGGGGAACTGAAGCTTTCTTT
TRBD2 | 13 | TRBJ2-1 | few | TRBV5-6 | CASSFRASGGLIF | TGTGCCAGCAGCTTTAGGGCTAGCGGGGGCCTAATCTTC
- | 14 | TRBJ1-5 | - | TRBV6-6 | CASSYGVGSGPQHF | TGTGCCAGCAGTTACGGGGTCGGTTCTGGGCCCCAGCATTTT
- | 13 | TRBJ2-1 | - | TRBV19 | CASSMDTDNEQFF | TGTGCCAGTAGTATGGACACAGACAATGAGCAGTTCTTC
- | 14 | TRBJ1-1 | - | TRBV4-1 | CASSQEDGSPEAFF | TGCGCCAGCAGCCAGGAGGACGGGAGTCCTGAAGCTTTCTTT
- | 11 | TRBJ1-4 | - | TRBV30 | CAWRKGEKLFF | TGTGCCTGGAGAAAGGGTGAAAAACTGTTTTTT
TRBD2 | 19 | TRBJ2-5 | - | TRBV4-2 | CASSQALGTSGGYQETQYF | TGTGCCAGCAGCCAAGCCTTGGGCACTAGCGGGGGTTACCAAGAGACCCAGTACTTC
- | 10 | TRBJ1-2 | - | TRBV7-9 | CASSLGAATF | TGTGCCAGCAGCTTAGGGGCGGCCACCTTC
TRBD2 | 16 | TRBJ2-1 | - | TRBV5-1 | CASSLVGTSGLNEQFF | TGCGCCAGCAGCTTGGTGGGGACTAGCGGGCTCAATGAGCAGTTCTTC
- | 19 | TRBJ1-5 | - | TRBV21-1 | CASSAFTVCRFDSNQPQHF | TGTGCCAGCAGTGCCTTTACAGTTTGCAGGTTTGATAGCAATCAGCCCCAGCATTTT
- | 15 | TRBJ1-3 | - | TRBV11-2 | CASSFSRLEGNTIYF | TGTGCCAGCAGCTTCTCTCGCCTGGAAGGAAACACCATATATTTT
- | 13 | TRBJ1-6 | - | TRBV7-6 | CASSGQRGSPLHF | TGTGCCAGCAGCGGTCAAAGGGGTTCACCCCTCCACTTT
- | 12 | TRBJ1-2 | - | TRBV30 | CAWSVHTGGYTF | TGTGCCTGGAGCGTTCATACGGGGGGCTACACCTTC
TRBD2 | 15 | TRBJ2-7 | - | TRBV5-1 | CASSSGTSGLREQYF | TGCGCCAGCAGCTCCGGGACTAGCGGCTTGAGAGAGCAGTACTTC
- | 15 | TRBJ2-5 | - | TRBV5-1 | CASSIQGGFQETQYF | TGCGCCAGCAGCATCCAAGGGGGATTCCAAGAGACCCAGTACTTC
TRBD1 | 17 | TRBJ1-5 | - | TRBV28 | CASSFATGLNSNQPQHF | TGTGCCAGCAGTTTTGCGACAGGGTTGAATAGCAATCAGCCCCAGCATTTT
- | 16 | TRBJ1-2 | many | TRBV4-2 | CASSPELGPRGDGYTF | TGTGCCAGCAGCCCGGAATTGGGCCCTCGTGGGGATGGCTACACCTTC
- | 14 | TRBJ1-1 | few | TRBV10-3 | CAISGPGVNTEAFF | TGTGCCATCAGTGGCCCTGGAGTCAACACTGAAGCTTTCTTT
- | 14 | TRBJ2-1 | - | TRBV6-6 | CASSSIPAYNEQFF | TGTGCCAGCAGTTCAATCCCAGCTTACAATGAGCAGTTCTTC
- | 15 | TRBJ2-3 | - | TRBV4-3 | CASSQGAGSGDTQYF | TGCGCCAGCAGCCAAGGGGCGGGAAGCGGAGATACGCAGTATTTT
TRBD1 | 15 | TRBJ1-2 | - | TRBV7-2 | CASSLARTGDGGYTF | TGTGCCAGCAGCTTAGCGAGGACAGGGGATGGTGGCTACACCTTC
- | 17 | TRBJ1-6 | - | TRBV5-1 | CASSTSGPGRPNSPLHF | TGCGCCAGCAGCACCTCGGGACCGGGACGCCCAAATTCACCCCTCCACTTT
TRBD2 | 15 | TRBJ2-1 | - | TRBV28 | CASTGLAGGQSEQFF | TGTGCCAGCACCGGACTAGCGGGAGGACAGAGTGAGCAGTTCTTC
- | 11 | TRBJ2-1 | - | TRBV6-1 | CATRTAYEQFF | TGTGCCACACGGACCGCTTATGAGCAGTTCTTC
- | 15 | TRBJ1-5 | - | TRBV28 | CASSLRQGGNQPQHF | TGTGCCAGCAGTTTACGGCAGGGCGGCAATCAGCCCCAGCATTTT
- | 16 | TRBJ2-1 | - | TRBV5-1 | CASSLRQPSSYNEQFF | TGCGCCAGCAGCTTACGACAGCCAAGCTCCTACAATGAGCAGTTCTTC
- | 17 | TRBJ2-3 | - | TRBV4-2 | CASSQGLWGTPADTQYF | TGTGCCAGCAGCCAAGGGTTGTGGGGAACTCCGGCAGATACGCAGTATTTT
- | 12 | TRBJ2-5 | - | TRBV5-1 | CASSPAAGTQYF | TGCGCCAGCAGCCCGGCGGCGGGGACCCAGTACTTC
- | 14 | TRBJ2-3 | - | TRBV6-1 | CASSDGARADTQYF | TGTGCCAGCAGTGATGGGGCCAGGGCAGATACGCAGTATTTT
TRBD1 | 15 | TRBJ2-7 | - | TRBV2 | CASSDWTGEGYEQYF | TGTGCCAGCAGCGACTGGACAGGGGAGGGCTACGAGCAGTACTTC
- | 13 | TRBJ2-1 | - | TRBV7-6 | CASSFGYNNEQFF | TGTGCCAGCAGCTTCGGATATAACAATGAGCAGTTCTTC
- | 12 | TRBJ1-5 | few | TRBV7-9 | CASSLVNQPQHF | TGTGCCAGCAGCTTGGTCAATCAGCCCCAGCATTTT
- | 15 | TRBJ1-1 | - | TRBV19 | CASSTVGGGRTEAFF | TGTGCCAGTAGTACCGTCGGGGGCGGCCGAACTGAAGCTTTCTTT
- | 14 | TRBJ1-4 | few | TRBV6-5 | CASSYSVRSEKLFF | TGTGCCAGCAGTTACTCAGTTAGAAGCGAAAAACTGTTTTTT
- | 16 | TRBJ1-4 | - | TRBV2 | CASSDWGHGTNEKLFF | TGTGCCAGCAGTGATTGGGGGCACGGAACTAATGAAAAACTGTTTTTT
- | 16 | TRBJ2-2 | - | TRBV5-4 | CASSLGGGGGTGELFF | TGTGCCAGCAGCTTGGGAGGAGGAGGGGGCACCGGGGAGCTGTTTTTT
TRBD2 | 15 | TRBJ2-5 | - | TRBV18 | CASSSRDYRQETQYF | TGTGCCAGCTCATCCCGGGACTACCGCCAAGAGACCCAGTACTTC
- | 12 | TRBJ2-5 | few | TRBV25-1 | CASSPGAGSQYF | TGTGCCAGCAGTCCAGGGGCAGGGAGCCAGTACTTC
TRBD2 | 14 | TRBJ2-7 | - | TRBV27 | CASSWLAGYYEQYF | TGTGCCAGCAGTTGGCTAGCGGGGTACTACGAGCAGTACTTC
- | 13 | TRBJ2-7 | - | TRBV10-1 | CASSESTGIEQYF | TGCGCCAGCAGTGAGTCTACAGGGATCGAGCAGTACTTC